The 22 T cell receptor beta chains in this list originate from one sample, sequenced in a study of T cells after yellow fever vaccination. A single record per CDR3 protein comes from TCRdb applying MiXCR to the 5' RACE reads. The sample has around 530,000 distinct CDR3 sequences, roughly a sixth seen once. Here the sequenced sample was PBMCs, taken about 5 days after the first yellow fever vaccination. The receptor set was obtained from a man younger than 35 who received the YFV17D yellow fever vaccine.

This clonotype came up a few times. The chain employs TRBV12-3 or TRBV12-4 and TRBJ2-7; 7 bases align to TRBD2. This CDR3 is 15 amino acids long. Germline trimming cut 1 base from V and 4 bases from J; bases unmatched to any gene: 7. The CDR3 DNA reads TGTGCCAGCAGTTTAGAGGGAGGGGCAGGGTACGAGCAGTACTTC. The encoded protein is CASSLEGGAGYEQYF.

V is TRBV4-1 and J is TRBJ2-1, with D unresolved. Germline V lookup: CDR1 MGHRA, CDR2 YSYEKL. The V gene lost 2 bases and the J gene lost 9 bases, with 8 bases spanning the gap. The CDR3 is made up of 12 amino acids. CDR3 in DNA: TGCGCCAGCAGCCAAAGGGTGACTGAGCAGTTCTTC. It specifies CASSQRVTEQFF.

In its sample, this clonotype was seen a few times. The gene calls are TRBV6-2 or TRBV6-3 and TRBJ2-7; D might be TRBD2 (5 bases). V gave up 6 bases and J gave up 9 bases, with 27 bases separating them. This CDR3 is 16 amino acids long. Germline assignment: CDR1 MNHEY and CDR2 SVGEGT. In nucleotides, the CDR3 is TGTGCCAGCAGCCCCCGTTCCGGGAATCTCCTCTTCGGGCAGTACTTC. Translation: CASSPRSGNLLFGQYF.

The chain has TRBV5-5 and TRBJ2-1, with TRBD1 matching 9 bases. V lost 2 bases to trimming and J lost 9 bases; unmatched junction nucleotides: 12. From germline, CDR1 is SGHKS and CDR2 YYEKEE (reference sequence). The CDR3 extends over 16 amino acids. CDR3 DNA: TGTGCCAGCAGCTTTTCTTTTACACAGGGGGCGAGTGAGCAGTTCTTC. As protein: CASSFSFTQGASEQFF. Complete variable domain (other parts from reference TRBV5-5 and TRBJ2-1): DAGVTQSPTHLIKTRGQQVTLRCSPISGHKSVSWYQQVLGQGPQFIFQYYEKEERGRGNFPDRFSARQFPNYSSELNVNALLLGDSALYLCASSFSFTQGASEQFFGPGTRLTVL.

This clonotype was seen a few times. The V call is TRBV12-3 or TRBV12-4, the J call TRBJ2-3, with D perhaps TRBD2 (5 bases). V was clipped by 4 bases and J by 2 bases, with 13 bases between them. The CDR3 totals 15 residues. CDR3 nucleotide sequence: TGTGCCAGCAGTTCGGCGGAGGCCTCCACAGATACGCAGTATTTT. Amino acid sequence: CASSSAEASTDTQYF.

On this clonotype: A much more abundant neighbour one base away suggests this may be a read error. The chain employs TRBV6-1 and TRBJ2-2, with 8 bases that match TRBD1. Trimming at V came to 5 bases and at J to 4 bases, leaving 3 bases not matched to a gene. Germline-derived CDR1 and CDR2 are MNHNS and SASEGT. The CDR3 has 14 amino acids. CDR3 DNA sequence: TGTGCCAGCAGTCGACAGGGGATCACCGGGGAGCTGTTTTTT. It yields the protein CASSRQGITGELFF.

The chain couples TRBV12-3 or TRBV12-4 to TRBJ2-3; TRBD1 is a possible D gene (6 bases). Trimming took off 5 bases at V and 0 bases at J, with 18 bases between the two ends. This CDR3 is 17 amino acids long. The DNA of the CDR3 is TGTGCCAGCAGTGGCAGCAGGGGCCAGACTAGCACAGATACGCAGTATTTT. It translates to CASSGSRGQTSTDTQYF.

This chain uses TRBV7-6 with TRBJ2-5; 8 nucleotides align to TRBD1. Germline V gene lookup returns CDR1 SGHVS and CDR2 FNYEAQ. V gave up 5 bases and J gave up 4 bases; unmatched junction bases: 15. The CDR3 contains 17 residues. CDR3 loop: CASSGINQGAEGETQYF. The CDR3 coding sequence is TGTGCCAGCAGCGGCATTAATCAGGGGGCTGAGGGAGAGACCCAGTACTTC.

V and J are TRBV7-9 and TRBJ1-2; the D is unclear. CDR3 length: 12 amino acids. The ends were cut back, 10 bases at V and 7 bases at J, with 16 bases in the middle. Germline CDR1 reads SEHNR; CDR2 reads FQNEAQ (reference sequence). CDR3 amino acids: CATGPGYGGYTF. The CDR3 coding sequence is TGTGCCACCGGTCCCGGGTACGGTGGCTACACCTTC.

This clonotype was observed a few times. The chain combines TRBV7-9 with TRBJ1-2; 9 positions agree with TRBD1. This CDR3 is 13 amino acids long. Germline V lookup: CDR1 SEHNR, CDR2 FQNEAQ (reference sequence). Trimming at V came to 4 bases and at J to 6 bases, leaving 3 bases not matched to a gene. The CDR3 DNA sequence: TGTGCCAGCAGCTACAGGGGGCGGAATGGCTACACCTTC. Translated: CASSYRGRNGYTF.

This clonotype was found a few times. The chain joins TRBV5-6 to TRBJ2-2; perhaps TRBD1 as D (6 bases). The CDR3 covers 14 residues. Trimming shortened V by 4 bases and J by 7 bases, and 14 bases separated the two germline ends. CDR1 SGHDT and CDR2 YYEEEE come from the germline V gene. CDR3 sequence reads: CASSLTGFYGELFF. In DNA form, the CDR3 reads TGTGCCAGCAGCCTAACAGGGTTTTACGGGGAGCTGTTTTTT.

J is TRBJ2-3 and V is TRBV7-3; TRBD1 matches 8 bases. V was clipped by 2 bases and J by 4 bases; unmatched bases: 5. The CDR3 covers 15 residues. The germline V gene has CDR1 SGHTA and CDR2 FQGTGA. For the CDR3, the DNA is TGTGCCAGCAGCTTACAGGGGGCGAGCTCAGATACGCAGTATTTT. Its protein product is CASSLQGASSDTQYF. Looking up the rest from reference TRBV7-3 and TRBJ2-3 gives the full variable domain: GAGVSQTPSNKVTEKGKYVELRCDPISGHTALYWYRQSLGQGPEFLIYFQGTGAADDSGLPNDRFFAVRPEGSVSTLKIQRTERGDSAVYLCASSLQGASSDTQYFGPGTRLTVL.

V is TRBV10-3 and J is TRBJ2-7; tentatively, D is TRBD2 (8 bases). The V and J ends lost 11 bases and 3 bases respectively, with 14 bases between them. The CDR3 is made up of 12 amino acids. The germline CDR1 and CDR2 sequences are ENHRY and SYGVKD. The CDR3 region has the DNA TGTGCCGCCGGGGGGGACAGCTACGAGCAGTACGTC. This sequence encodes CAAGGDSYEQYV.

This clonotype was seen a handful of times. The rearrangement links TRBV7-2 to TRBJ2-3; 12 positions agree with TRBD1. Germline V gene lookup returns CDR1 SGHTA and CDR2 FQGNSA. The CDR3 runs to 16 residues. J gave up 7 bases and V 4 bases, and 9 bases lay outside the gene matches. CDR3 nucleotide sequence: TGTGCCAGCAGCTCACTTCCGGGACAGGGGGCATATACGCAGTATTTT. This codes for CASSSLPGQGAYTQYF. Full variable domain (remainder filled in from reference TRBV7-2 and TRBJ2-3): GAGVSQSPSNKVTEKGKDVELRCDPISGHTALYWYRQSLGQGLEFLIYFQGNSAPDKSGLPSDRFSAERTGGSVSTLTIQRTQQEDSAVYLCASSSLPGQGAYTQYFGPGTRLTVL.

This clonotype appeared many times. The genes are TRBV12-3 or TRBV12-4 and TRBJ2-3; a possible D gene is TRBD2 (5 bases). V was clipped by 3 bases and J by 0 bases, with 10 bases between them. This CDR3 comprises 15 residues. Here the CDR3 DNA reads TGTGCCAGCAGTTTTACTAGTGAAAGCACAGATACGCAGTATTTT. This gives the protein CASSFTSESTDTQYF.

In this sample, this clonotype turned up a few times. This CDR3 reads CASSLVSNAYEQYF. In nucleotides, the CDR3 is TGTGCCAGCAGCTTGGTCAGCAATGCCTACGAGCAGTACTTC. The gene calls are TRBV5-6 and TRBJ2-7; D gene uncertain. The V gene lost 0 bases and the J gene lost 2 bases, with 9 bases spanning the gap. This CDR3 spans 14 amino acids. CDR1 and CDR2 from the germline V gene are SGHDT and YYEEEE.

The J gene is TRBJ2-5, the V gene TRBV20-1; perhaps TRBD2 as D (6 bases). From germline, CDR1 is DFQATT and CDR2 SNEGSKA (reference sequence). This CDR3 region has 13 residues. V lost 6 bases and J lost 4, with 15 bases in between. The CDR3 loop reads CSATRLVSETQYF. The CDR3 DNA is TGCAGTGCCACTAGACTAGTTTCAGAGACCCAGTACTTC.

This clonotype was seen repeatedly, ten times or more. The chain recombines TRBV7-9 with TRBJ1-2; possibly TRBD1 for D (6 bases). The V end was cut by 3 bases, the J end by 7 bases, with 15 bases between. The CDR3 consists of 14 residues. The germline V gene has CDR1 SEHNR and CDR2 FQNEAQ (reference sequence). The CDR3 spells CASSLSGQPRGYTF. The CDR3 region has the DNA TGTGCCAGCAGCTTGTCAGGACAGCCGCGTGGCTACACCTTC.

This clonotype was counted a few times. CDR3 DNA sequence: TGTGCCAGCACCCCCGGGACATCAAAAACCTACGAGCAGTACGTC. This gives the protein CASTPGTSKTYEQYV. This chain links TRBV7-8 with TRBJ2-7; D might be TRBD1 (6 bases). Looked up from germline, CDR1 is SGHVS and CDR2 is FQNEAQ. The CDR3 loop spans 15 amino acids. V dropped 7 bases and J dropped 2 bases, with 18 bases sitting between them.

This clonotype was recorded a few times. This sequence joins TRBV20-1 and TRBJ1-1; D gene ambiguous. Germline lookup yields CDR1 DFQATT and CDR2 SNEGSKA (reference sequence). The CDR3 consists of 13 residues. V dropped 3 bases and J dropped 3 bases, with 11 bases sitting between them. As DNA, the CDR3 is TGCAGTGCTAGTGGCGCAGGCTACACTGAAGCTTTCTTT. This encodes CSASGAGYTEAFF.

This clonotype was seen only a few times. The J gene is TRBJ2-2, the V gene TRBV5-4; 9 nucleotides align to TRBD1. The length of the CDR3 is 17 residues. V lost 2 bases and J lost 5; bases outside the gene matches: 10. From germline, CDR1 is SGHNT and CDR2 YYREEE (reference sequence). In DNA form, the CDR3 reads TGTGCCAGCAGCTTATATCCTCCGGGACAGGGAACCGGGGAGCTGTTTTTT. As protein: CASSLYPPGQGTGELFF.

The V gene is TRBV19, the J gene TRBJ1-1, with a tentative D call TRBD1 (6 bases). CDR3 length equals 21 residues. V gave up 0 bases and J gave up 0 bases, with 26 bases separating them. CDR1 and CDR2 (germline): LNHDA, SQIVND (reference sequence). The CDR3 loop is CASSIDRTWKKGGEMNTEAFF. CDR3 nucleotides: TGTGCCAGTAGTATAGATAGGACTTGGAAAAAGGGGGGCGAAATGAACACTGAAGCTTTCTTT.